This T cell receptor (beta chain) was recovered during a study of control samples from healthy donors and cancer patients. The CDR3 totals 14 residues. Germline values: CDR1 SNHLY, CDR2 FYNNEI. The junction had 7 bases not matched to a gene; V was cut back by 10 bases and J by 2 bases. Sequencing was performed with immunoSEQ multiplex PCR; in TCRdb, only in-frame clones are kept and a portion is missing. The table shows more than 95,000 clones, with approximately 95% occurring only once. V and J are TRBV2 and TRBJ2-1; 8 bases fit TRBD2. The receptor was derived from a man aged 18 to 29 in good health. Sequencing was carried out using blood. The CDR3 is CATQGLAAYNEQFF. The DNA for the CDR3 is TGTGCCACCCAAGGACTAGCAGCCTACAATGAGCAGTTCTTC.